This note documents a single T cell receptor (beta chain) sequence. The sample originates from a study of PD-1 blockade in mismatch repair-deficient tumors. Assay: immunoSEQ multiplex PCR; the TCRdb copy retains only in-frame clones and omits some. The sample contains 80,000 to 100,000 clones, roughly 80% of which appear only once. The germline gives CDR1 SNHLY, CDR2 FYNNEI. Between the trimmed V and J ends, which lost 4 bases and 13 bases, there was a span of 19 bases. The length of the CDR3 is 14 residues. The source is an adult with mismatch repair-deficient cancer. This chain uses TRBV2 with TRBJ2-2, with D possibly being TRBD1 (6 bases). The starting material was peripheral blood, obtained 12 weeks after starting pembrolizumab. Here the CDR3 reads CASSGAKQGFWLFF. DNA for the CDR3: TGTGCCAGCAGTGGGGCCAAACAGGGATTTTGGCTGTTTTTT. Looking up the rest from reference TRBV2 and TRBJ2-2 gives the full variable domain: EPEVTQTPSHQVTQMGQEVILRCVPISNHLYFYWYRQILGQKVEFLVSFYNNEISEKSEIFDDQFSVERPDGSNFTLKIRSTKLEDSAMYFCASSGAKQGFWLFFGEGSRLTVL.